This T cell receptor (beta chain) was captured in a study of graft-versus-host responses after intestinal transplantation. Background on the study: Each recipient received a multivisceral, liver-intestinal, or isolated intestinal graft.

The method was immunoSEQ multiplex PCR; TCRdb's version includes in-frame clones alone and lacks a portion of them. This table holds 95,000 to 130,000 clones, 90% found once. Germline V lookup: CDR1 SGHDN, CDR2 FVKESK. The CDR3 contains 12 residues. V lost 4 bases and J 1 base, leaving 5 bases between the germline ends. A word on this clone: Antigen specificity is unknown.

The chain couples TRBV14 to TRBJ2-7, with D possibly being TRBD2 (5 bases). The source is a human donor who received an intestinal transplant. Sequenced material: unstimulated CD4+ T cells sorted from spleen or lymph node cells, taken before intestinal transplant. This CDR3 is CASSPGSYEQYF. The CDR3 DNA follows: TGTGCCAGCAGCCCGGGATCCTACGAGCAGTACTTC.